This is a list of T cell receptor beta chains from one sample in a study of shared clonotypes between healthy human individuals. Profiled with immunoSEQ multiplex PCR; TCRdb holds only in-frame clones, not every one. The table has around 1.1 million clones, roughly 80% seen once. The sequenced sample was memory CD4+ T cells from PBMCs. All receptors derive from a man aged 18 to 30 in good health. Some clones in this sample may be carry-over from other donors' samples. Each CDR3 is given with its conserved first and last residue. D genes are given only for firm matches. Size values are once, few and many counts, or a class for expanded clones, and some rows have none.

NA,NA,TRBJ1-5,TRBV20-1,TGCAGTGCCAGCGGGGGCCAGCCCCAGCATTTT,CSASGGQPQHF
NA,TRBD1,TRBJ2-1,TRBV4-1,TGCGCCAGCAGCCAAGCGGGACAGGGATACGGTGAGCAGTTCTTC,CASSQAGQGYGEQFF
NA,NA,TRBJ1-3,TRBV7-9,TGTGCCAGCAGCCCTCAGGGGAAGTTCGACACCATATATTTT,CASSPQGKFDTIYF
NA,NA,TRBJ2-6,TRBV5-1,TGCGCCAGCAGTCTAAATCCTCTGGGGGCCAACGTCCTGACTTTC,CASSLNPLGANVLTF
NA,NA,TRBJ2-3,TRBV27,TGTGCCAGCAGTTTACAACGCCTCCTAGATACGCAGTATTTT,CASSLQRLLDTQYF
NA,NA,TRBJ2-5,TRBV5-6,TGTGCCAGCAGCCCGGACACTCGCGGGGCCCAGTACTTC,CASSPDTRGAQYF
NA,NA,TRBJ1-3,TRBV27,TGTGCCAGCAGTCTCCGCTCTGGAAACACCATATATTTT,CASSLRSGNTIYF
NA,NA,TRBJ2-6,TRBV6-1,TGTGCCAGCAGTGAAGCGGATAGGTGGGCAGGGGCCAACGTCCTGACTTTC,CASSEADRWAGANVLTF
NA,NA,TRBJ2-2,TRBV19,TGTGCCAGTAGCAGGGTCTTCGACACCGGGGAGCTGTTTTTT,CASSRVFDTGELFF
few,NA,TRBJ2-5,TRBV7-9,TGTGCCAGCAGCCGAGGCGGGGGCGCGTGGGAGACCCAGTACTTC,CASSRGGGAWETQYF
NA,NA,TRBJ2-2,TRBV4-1,TGCGCCAGCAGCCAAGCCGAAGTTGAGGGGGAGCTGTTTTTT,CASSQAEVEGELFF
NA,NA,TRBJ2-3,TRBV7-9,TGTGCCAGCAGCTTTGCGACTCGCAGCACAGATACGCAGTATTTT,CASSFATRSTDTQYF
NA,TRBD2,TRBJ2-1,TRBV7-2,TGTGCCAGCAGCAGGAGCGGGACGACCCCGGGGGGGCAGTTCTTC,CASSRSGTTPGGQFF
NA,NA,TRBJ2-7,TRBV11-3,TGTGCCAGCGAGGGGGACGGGGGCGAGCAGTACTTC,CASEGDGGEQYF
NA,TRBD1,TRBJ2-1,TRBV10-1,TGCGCCAGCAGTGAGTACGGGACAGGGGGATCCAATGAGCAGTTCTTC,CASSEYGTGGSNEQFF
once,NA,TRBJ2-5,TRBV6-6,TGTGCCAGCAGTTCCCCGGGGACGCAAGAGACCCAGTACTTC,CASSSPGTQETQYF
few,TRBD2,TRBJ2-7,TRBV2,TGTGCCAGCAGGACTAGCGGCTACGAGCAGTACTTC,CASRTSGYEQYF
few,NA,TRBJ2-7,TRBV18,TGTGCCAGCTCACCGGAGTCCTACGAGCAGTACTTC,CASSPESYEQYF
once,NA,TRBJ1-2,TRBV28,TGTGCCAGCAGTTTACCCCCAGGGGCGGCTGGCTACACCTTC,CASSLPPGAAGYTF
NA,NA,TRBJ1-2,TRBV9,TGTGCCAGCAGCGTGGGGAGTGCCTATGGCTACACCTTC,CASSVGSAYGYTF
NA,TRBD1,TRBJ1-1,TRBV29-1,TGCAGCGGGGGACAGGGAAGAGGGGCTGAAGCTTTCTTT,CSGGQGRGAEAFF
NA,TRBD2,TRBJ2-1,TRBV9,TGTGCCAGCAGCCCGGGACTAGCGGGAGGATATGAGCAGTTCTTC,CASSPGLAGGYEQFF
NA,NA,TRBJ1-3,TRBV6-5,TGTGCCAGCAGTACATCCAGTGGGGGAAACACCATATATTTT,CASSTSSGGNTIYF
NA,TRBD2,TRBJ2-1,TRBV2,TGTGCCAGCAGATTACTAGCGGGAGTCCGTGGTGAGCAGTTCTTC,CASRLLAGVRGEQFF
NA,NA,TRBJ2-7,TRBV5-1,TGCGCCAGCAGCTTGGGGGGGAGGTCGTACGAGCAGTACTTC,CASSLGGRSYEQYF
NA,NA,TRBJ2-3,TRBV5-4,TGTGCCAGCAGGCCGGGGGACCAACCTAGCACAGATACGCAGTATTTT,CASRPGDQPSTDTQYF
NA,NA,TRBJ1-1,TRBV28,TGTGCCAGCAGTTTTGTAGGGGACCCTAGAACTGAAGCTTTCTTT,CASSFVGDPRTEAFF
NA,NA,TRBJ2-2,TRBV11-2,TGTGCCAGCAGCTCCCAAAGCATACCAGGGCTCGGGGAGCTGTTTTTT,CASSSQSIPGLGELFF
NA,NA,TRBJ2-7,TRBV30,TGTGCCTGGAGTGTACTTCAATACGAGCAGTACTTC,CAWSVLQYEQYF
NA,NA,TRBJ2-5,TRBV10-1,TGCGCCAGCAGCGATCGAAGGGGTAGCCAAGAGACCCAGTACTTC,CASSDRRGSQETQYF
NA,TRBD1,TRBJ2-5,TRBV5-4,TGTGCCAGCAGCTTGCGACAGGGAGAGTACCAAGAGACCCAGTACTTC,CASSLRQGEYQETQYF
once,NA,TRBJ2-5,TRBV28,TGTGCCAGCAGTTTACTACAAGAGACCCAGTACTTC,CASSLLQETQYF
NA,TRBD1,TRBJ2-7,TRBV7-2,TGTGCCAGCAGCTCCCGGACAGGTAGCTCCTACGAGCAGTACTTC,CASSSRTGSSYEQYF
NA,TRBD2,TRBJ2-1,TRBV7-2,TGTGCCAGCAGCCCAGGTGGGCTAGCGGGAAGGCGGGAGCAGTTCTTC,CASSPGGLAGRREQFF
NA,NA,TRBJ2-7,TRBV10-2,TGCGCCAGCAGAAGGGGGGAAGCGGAAGCCCAGTACTTC,CASRRGEAEAQYF
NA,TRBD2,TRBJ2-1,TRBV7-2,TGTGCCAGCAGCGAAGATCTAGCGGGAGGATATGAGCAGTTCTTC,CASSEDLAGGYEQFF
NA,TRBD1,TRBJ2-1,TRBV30,TGTGCCTGGGGGCCCGGGACAGGGTTCAATGAGCAGTTCTTC,CAWGPGTGFNEQFF
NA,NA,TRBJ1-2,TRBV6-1,TGTGCCAGCAGTGATGTCCGACGTAACGACGCTTATGGCTACACCTTC,CASSDVRRNDAYGYTF
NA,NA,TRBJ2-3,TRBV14,TGTGCCAGCAGGGGGCTCAGGCTGGATACGCAGTATTTT,CASRGLRLDTQYF
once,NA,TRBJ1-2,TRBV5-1,TGCGCCAGCAGCAAGGACATGGGGCCCGATGGCTACACCTTC,CASSKDMGPDGYTF
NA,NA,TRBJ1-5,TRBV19,TGTGCCAGTAGTATAGTTCTACCTCGGAGCAATCAGCCCCAGCATTTT,CASSIVLPRSNQPQHF
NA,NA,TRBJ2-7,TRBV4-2,TGTGCCAGCAGCCAAGAAACCCGGGCAGCCTACGAGCAGTACTTC,CASSQETRAAYEQYF
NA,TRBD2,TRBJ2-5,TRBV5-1,TGCGCCAGCAGCTCGACGGGACTAGCGCGGGAGACCCAGTACTTC,CASSSTGLARETQYF